This TCR beta chain is from a study of T cell changes during pregnancy in multiple sclerosis. The V end was cut by 3 bases, the J end by 4 bases, with 10 bases between. This CDR3 is built from 13 residues. Germline lookup yields CDR1 MDHEN and CDR2 SYDVKM. Assay used: immunoSEQ multiplex PCR; TCRdb lists only in-frame clones, some missing. The data contain 100,000 or so clones, 75% to 95% of them seen just once; the ten biggest clones take up about 2.9%. The sample holds one count of this clone. Material: peripheral blood, obtained in the second trimester of pregnancy. The source of this sequence is a female donor with multiple sclerosis, enrolled in a pregnancy study. This chain links TRBV28 with TRBJ2-7; D not certain. The CDR3 here is CASSFGILYEQYF. CDR3 coding DNA: TGTGCCAGCAGTTTTGGCATACTATACGAGCAGTACTTC.